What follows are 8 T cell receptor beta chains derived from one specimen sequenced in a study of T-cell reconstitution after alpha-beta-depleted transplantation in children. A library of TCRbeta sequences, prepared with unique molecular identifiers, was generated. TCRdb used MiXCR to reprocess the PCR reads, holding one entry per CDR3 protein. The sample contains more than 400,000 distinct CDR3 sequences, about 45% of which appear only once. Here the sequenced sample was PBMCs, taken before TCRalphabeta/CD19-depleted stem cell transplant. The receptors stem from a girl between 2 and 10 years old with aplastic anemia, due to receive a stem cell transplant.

The CDR3 DNA follows: TGTGCCAGCAGGGGGGACAGGGCGTTATGGTCACCCCTCCACTTT. Amino acid sequence: CASRGDRALWSPLHF. This sequence joins TRBV2 and TRBJ1-6; 9 bases match TRBD1. The CDR3 has 15 residues. The V gene end was trimmed by 6 bases and the J gene end by 10 bases; junction bases not matched to a gene: 10. Germline V gene lookup returns CDR1 SNHLY and CDR2 FYNNEI.

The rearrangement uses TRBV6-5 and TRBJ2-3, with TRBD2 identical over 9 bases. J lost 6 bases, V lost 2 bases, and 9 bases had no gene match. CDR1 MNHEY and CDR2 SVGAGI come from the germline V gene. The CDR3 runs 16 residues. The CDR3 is CASSYALSGSEDTQYF. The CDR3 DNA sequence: TGTGCCAGCAGTTACGCCCTTAGCGGGAGTGAGGATACGCAGTATTTT.

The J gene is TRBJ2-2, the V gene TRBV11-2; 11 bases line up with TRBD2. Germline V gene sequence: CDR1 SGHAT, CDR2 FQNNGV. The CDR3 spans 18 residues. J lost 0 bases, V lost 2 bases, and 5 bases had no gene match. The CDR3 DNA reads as TGTGCCAGCAGCTTAAGACGACTAGCGGGGACGAACACCGGGGAGCTGTTTTTT. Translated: CASSLRRLAGTNTGELFF.

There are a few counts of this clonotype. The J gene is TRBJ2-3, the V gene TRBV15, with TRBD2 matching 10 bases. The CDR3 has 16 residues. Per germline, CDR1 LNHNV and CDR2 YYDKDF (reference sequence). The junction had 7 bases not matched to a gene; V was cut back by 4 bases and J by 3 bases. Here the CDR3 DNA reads TGTGCCACCAGCAAACTAGCGGGAACCCCAACAGATACGCAGTATTTT. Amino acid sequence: CATSKLAGTPTDTQYF.

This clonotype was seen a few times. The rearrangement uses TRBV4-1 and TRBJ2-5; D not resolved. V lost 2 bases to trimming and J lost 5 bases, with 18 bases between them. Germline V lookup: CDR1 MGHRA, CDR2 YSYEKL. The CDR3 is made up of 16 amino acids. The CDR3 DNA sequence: TGCGCCAGCAGCCAAACCCCTTCGGCAGCCCGGGAGACCCAGTACTTC. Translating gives CASSQTPSAARETQYF.

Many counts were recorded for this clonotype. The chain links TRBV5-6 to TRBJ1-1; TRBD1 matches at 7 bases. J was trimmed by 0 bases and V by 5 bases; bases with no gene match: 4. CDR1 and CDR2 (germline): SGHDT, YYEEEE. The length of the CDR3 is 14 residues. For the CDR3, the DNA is TGTGCCAGCAGGAAGGGACAGATGAACACTGAAGCTTTCTTT. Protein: CASRKGQMNTEAFF.

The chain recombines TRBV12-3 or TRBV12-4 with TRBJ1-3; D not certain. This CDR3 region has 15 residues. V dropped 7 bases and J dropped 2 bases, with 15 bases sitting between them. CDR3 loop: CASKIGEFAGNTIYF. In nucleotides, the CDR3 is TGTGCCAGCAAAATCGGGGAGTTCGCTGGAAACACCATATATTTT.

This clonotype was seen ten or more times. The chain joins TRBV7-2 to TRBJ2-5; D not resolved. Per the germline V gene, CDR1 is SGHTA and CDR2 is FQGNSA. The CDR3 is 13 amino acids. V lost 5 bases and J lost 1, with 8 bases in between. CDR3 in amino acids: CASSLVAQETQYF. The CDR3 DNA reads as TGTGCCAGCAGCCTGGTTGCCCAAGAGACCCAGTACTTC.